This T cell receptor (beta chain) was identified during a study of cytomegalovirus exposure and HLA in healthy donors (dated 2017 in TCRdb). As for the study more broadly: According to an earlier analysis of around 600 of the donors, about 179 million T cells yielded 120 million or so unique TCR beta sequences and more than 250 Gb of sequence data. An early release that covered about 600 HLA-typed donors contained 300 to 350 gigabases of sequencing data and 70 million to 100 million unique TCR sequences. Of the roughly 410 genotyped donors, 80% to 90% were placed in the genetic ancestry cluster associated with self-reported Caucasian donors. The study aimed to test whether cataloging public T cell receptors could reveal signatures of past pathogen exposure. The study used immunosequencing to profile the T cell repertoires of approximately 650 subjects and linked those repertoires to cytomegalovirus serostatus. A separate validation cohort of 100 to 150 different subjects was used in addition to the 666-subject first cohort. The study combined high-throughput TCR immunosequencing, statistical association of individual TCRs with disease status, and machine learning to predict cytomegalovirus infection status. To study patterns of TCR occurrence, a later analysis re-analyzed previously published TCR beta repertoires from around 660 donors and added high-resolution HLA genotyping. Rather than using new phenotypic data, the later analysis identified candidate immune exposures from TCR beta sequences and from how often those sequences occurred across donors. In an earlier analysis of roughly 540 of the donors, high-throughput TCR beta sequencing was used to judge whether each TCR beta V gene segment behaved as functional or pseudogenic. Donor age, sex, ethnicity and CMV serostatus were compiled together with the repertoire data. Genome-wide SNP genotypes for about 60% of the roughly 700 donors were used in a later genetic analysis, which treated that subset as a discovery cohort. Every discovery cohort repertoire had been produced on one sequencing platform. Both class I and class II loci were covered by HLA typing, at four-digit resolution. The number of donors typed differed by locus, with about 620-630 for A, B, C, DRB1 and DQB1, more than 500 for DQA1, approximately 580 for DPA1, and some 470 for DPB1. Because of strong linkage in the cohort, five DR-DQ haplotypes were treated as single units for association and clustering. Among roughly 400 genotyped donors of the cohort, an average of about 220,000 unique TCR beta nucleotide sequences was sequenced per donor, of which approximately 18% were non-productive.

Library construction relied on the immunoSEQ multiplex PCR assay. For the multiplex PCR, a mixture combining 60 forward primers for TCR Vbeta segments and 13 reverse primers for TCR Jbeta segments was used. The CDR3 region of rearranged TCR beta genes was amplified from genomic DNA by a multiplex PCR assay. Amplified TCR beta libraries were sequenced as 87-base-pair reads on the Illumina HiSeq System. As for the authors' bioinformatics: In a later analysis, roughly 80 million unique TCR beta chains were counted across the roughly 670 repertoires, and some 10 million of these chains were shared by at least two donors. Raw reads were error-corrected and collapsed into unique sequences with a nearest-neighbor algorithm that merged closely related sequences to remove PCR and sequencing errors. Alignment of CDR3 sequences to IMGT reference sequences was used to assign V, D and J gene segments. For a sequence to be retained, a match of at least six nucleotides was required to both a V gene segment and a J gene segment. Rearrangements were classified as productive when the CDR3 lacked stop codons and remained in frame with V and J, and all other rearrangements were classified as non-productive. Following IMGT convention, CDR3 was defined as the stretch from the second conserved V-encoded cysteine to the conserved J-encoded phenylalanine. The earlier analysis of 500 to 750 of the donors excluded any sequence lacking an unambiguous match to a single V gene segment. An earlier analysis of 587 of the donors called V segments functional above 56.7% productive rearrangements and segregating when the between-donor standard deviation exceeded 5%. A statistical classification framework was built to diagnose cytomegalovirus status from the catalog of TCR beta chain sequences. In a later analysis, TCR nucleotide sequences were compared against IMGT/GENE-DB human TR gene sequences so that V and J genes could be assigned. A later analysis assigned CDR3 sequences and most-parsimonious VDJ recombination scenarios with the TCRdist pipeline. In a later analysis, each TCR beta chain was defined by its CDR3 amino acid sequence together with its V-gene family, and reads lacking a unique V-gene family were excluded. In a later analysis, around 600 highly shared, low-generation-probability nucleotide sequences were removed to address suspected cross-contamination and a sequencing artifact. In a later analysis, a clonal expansion index for each public chain was calculated from normalized within-repertoire ranks of inferred template counts. A later analysis computed generation probabilities with a VDJ recombination model fitted to out-of-frame rearrangements, and checked the results against IGoR. In a later analysis, hypergeometric tests were used to score TCR-TCR, TCR-HLA and TCR-CMV co-occurrence, with a repertoire-size bias correction applied to TCR pairs. In a later analysis, false discovery rates were estimated by permuting HLA or CMV assignments 20 times. A later analysis grouped co-occurring TCRs with DBSCAN, adding TCRdist sequence similarity when clustering within HLA-allele-positive subsets. Co-occurrence clustering excluded repertoires with fewer than 30,000 or more than 120,000 public chains, plus five with anomalous nucleotide sharing. The immuneACCESS repertoire file appears here via TCRdb, limited to in-frame rearrangements. These files lack a portion of the clones; in checked studies, under half of the deficit traces to unresolved V genes, and the cause of the others is not known. V and J calls and clone size are those listed in that table; D and trimming were worked out from the DNA. The table for this sample lists around 130,000 clones; roughly 80% of them were counted only once. More than 0.9% of the sample rests with the top ten.

The investigation overall reported the following: In a later analysis, the rate of TCR association differed among HLA loci, with DRB1 alleles having the most associated TCRs and HLA-C alleles having the fewest. HLA typing was unavailable for some donors at each locus, so association tests used only the typed subset. Presence/absence analyses assumed roughly uniform sequencing depth across donors, an assumption that may not hold. The 87-base-pair reads could not distinguish some IMGT-functional V segments, including TRBV6-2 and TRBV6-3, so those segments were excluded. The study listed 150 to 200 TCR beta chains as associated with cytomegalovirus. In an earlier analysis of roughly 560 of the donors, most TCR beta V segments were observed in productive rearrangements about 87% or about 30% of the time, broadly matching IMGT annotations. When HLA alleles, especially DR and DQ, strongly co-occurred, TCR associations were difficult to assign to individual alleles. In vitro tests confirmed that a few of the cytomegalovirus-associated TCR beta chains recognize cytomegalovirus antigens. Linkage disequilibrium might explain the correlated functional status among segregating V segments, but an unknown experimental factor could not be ruled out. Because counts were too low, around 18 rarely observed V segments, including chromosome 9 orphons, were left out of the earlier analysis of 587 of the donors. Compared with equally common non-associated chains, HLA-associated TCR beta chains in a later analysis were more clonally expanded and had lower generation probabilities. A later analysis found that most CMV-associated TCR beta chains appeared HLA-restricted, with HLA associations seemingly driven largely by CMV exposure. In a later genetic analysis, fewer N-insertions in productive TCRs were reported among donors in an Asian-associated ancestry cluster than the roughly 640-donor mean. The only immune exposure information available for the cohort was CMV serostatus. Several of the top co-occurrence clusters appeared to be linked to parvovirus B19, influenza, CMV and Epstein-Barr virus, according to a later analysis. Specific HLA alleles were associated with about 17,000 TCR beta sequences at a false discovery rate of 0.05 in a later analysis. Only TCR beta chains were sequenced in this cohort, and the absence of alpha or paired-chain data limited detectable features. An association between a missense DCLRE1C variant and V-gene and J-gene trimming of TCR beta chains was found in a later genetic analysis and replicated in an independent cohort. Cytomegalovirus status was reported to be diagnosed by the classifier with high specificity and sensitivity in both the original and validation cohorts. A cluster of highly shared sequence variants was judged likely to represent a technical artifact of the sequencing pipeline. Most TCR sequences were observed very rarely across donors, whereas some public TCRs were present in many individuals. A further reported finding was that TCR beta sequences accurately predicted the HLA-A and HLA-B alleles for most subjects in the first cohort. The authors suggested that the approach could potentially be generalized to other disease states and immunological phenotypes.

The cohort consisted of 600 to 750 healthy bone marrow donors. All cohort members were sampled while nominally healthy, although unrecorded immune exposures were likely present. The donor tested CMV seronegative, placing the donor among the 352 seronegative members of the cohort. A peripheral blood sample was collected from each donor, and TCR beta sequencing was performed on peripheral blood mononuclear cells. The Qiagen DNeasy Blood Extraction Kit was used to extract genomic DNA from the blood cell samples. In the germline V gene, CDR1 corresponds to SGHRS and CDR2 to YFSETQ. The CDR3 sequence holds 15 residues, the cysteine and phenylalanine included. Only the CDR3 portion is preserved as DNA: 45 bases, with reading frame beginning at the first base. Cut back by 4 bases and 9 bases, the V and J ends lie 21 bases apart. About this clone: Its antigen remains undetermined. Per-base quality was not reported, and no clone a single base away is much larger than it.

The receptor chain draws on TRBV5-1 and TRBJ2-3; the D gene is perhaps TRBD2, on 7 matching bases. Input material: PBMCs. This clonotype was obtained from a boy aged 5-17 years in good health and CMV-seronegative. The DNA is as follows: TGCGCCAGCAGCCCCAGGGAGGGGGGAACGGGGACGCAGTATTTT. Translation gives CASSPREGGTGTQYF.